The rows below give T cell receptor beta chains drawn from one sample of a study of CD8 T cells in ankylosing spondylitis. TCRdb fed the 5' RACE reads into MiXCR, producing one record per CDR3 protein. The top ten clones hold about 2.8% of a sample with roughly 250,000 distinct CDR3 sequences, approximately 10% of them seen once. The source material was blood, either unsorted or a sorted T cell fraction (not recorded which). These receptors were obtained from a male donor with ankylosing spondylitis or in good health (not recorded which). The CDR3 runs from the conserved cysteine through the conserved F or W. D genes are given only for firm matches. Clone size is stated in some rows and not others, as once, few, many or a class when expanded.

len,abundance,j_gene,d_gene,v_gene,CDR3aa,CDR3nt
16,many,TRBJ2-1,TRBD1,TRBV15,CATSREIGQGYNEQFF,TGTGCCACCAGCAGAGAGATCGGACAGGGCTACAATGAGCAGTTCTTC
17,many,TRBJ1-1,.,TRBV18,CASSPQVQGVGGTEAFF,TGTGCCAGCTCACCACAGGTCCAGGGCGTGGGGGGGACTGAAGCTTTCTTT
13,.,TRBJ1-1,.,TRBV18,CASSTKGDTEAFF,TGTGCCAGCTCAACTAAGGGTGATACTGAAGCTTTCTTT
12,many,TRBJ2-1,.,TRBV20-1,CSAASTTDEQFF,TGCAGTGCGGCATCCACTACGGATGAGCAGTTCTTC
14,many,TRBJ1-2,.,TRBV5-1,CASSLRGANYGYTF,TGCGCCAGCAGCCTTCGCGGCGCCAACTATGGCTACACCTTC
14,.,TRBJ2-7,TRBD1,TRBV20-1,CSAISQGATYEQYF,TGCAGTGCTATATCCCAGGGGGCGACTTACGAGCAGTACTTC
15,.,TRBJ2-3,.,TRBV20-1,CSASDSGASTDTQYF,TGCAGTGCTTCGGACAGCGGTGCTAGCACAGATACGCAGTATTTT
16,many,TRBJ1-5,TRBD1,TRBV12-3/TRBV12-4,CASGDRVDSRAQPQHF,TGTGCCAGCGGGGACAGGGTTGACAGCAGAGCCCAGCCCCAGCATTTT
14,many,TRBJ1-5,.,TRBV20-1,CSALQDGGNQPQHF,TGCAGTGCTCTCCAGGACGGCGGAAATCAGCCCCAGCATTTT
16,few,TRBJ1-1,TRBD1,TRBV7-9,CASRPSPTGESTEAFF,TGTGCCAGCAGGCCCTCACCGACAGGGGAAAGCACTGAAGCTTTCTTT
16,.,TRBJ1-5,TRBD1,TRBV6-1,CASSPGDRGSNQPQHF,TGTGCCAGCAGTCCCGGGGACAGGGGAAGCAATCAGCCCCAGCATTTT
14,many,TRBJ1-1,.,TRBV29-1,CSVESLTLGTEAFF,TGCAGCGTTGAGAGCCTAACCCTCGGGACTGAAGCTTTCTTT
15,many,TRBJ2-7,.,TRBV25-1,CASSEEVTDTYEQYF,TGTGCCAGCAGTGAAGAGGTGACTGATACCTACGAGCAGTACTTC
13,many,TRBJ1-5,.,TRBV29-1,CSVRGGAEQPQHF,TGCAGCGTTCGGGGAGGGGCAGAGCAGCCCCAGCATTTT
16,.,TRBJ2-2,TRBD1,TRBV2,CASSETGATNTGELFF,TGTGCCAGCAGTGAAACAGGGGCCACTAACACCGGGGAGCTGTTTTTT
16,many,TRBJ2-7,.,TRBV7-8,CASSLRRIQGHYEQYF,TGTGCCAGCAGCTTAAGGAGGATTCAAGGACACTACGAGCAGTACTTC
14,.,TRBJ1-5,.,TRBV28,CASSSPGDNQPQHF,TGTGCCAGCAGTTCGCCAGGGGACAATCAGCCCCAGCATTTT
14,few,TRBJ1-5,.,TRBV7-2,CASSLNPGIEPQHF,TGTGCCAGCAGCCTGAATCCGGGTATAGAGCCCCAGCATTTT
12,many,TRBJ2-1,.,TRBV12-3/TRBV12-4,CASSSQGNEQFF,TGTGCCAGCAGTTCCCAGGGCAATGAGCAGTTCTTC
13,many,TRBJ1-2,.,TRBV5-1,CASSFGRDYGYTF,TGCGCCAGCAGCTTTGGGCGCGACTATGGCTACACCTTC
15,many,TRBJ2-1,TRBD2,TRBV5-1,CASSLGTSGPYEQFF,TGCGCCAGCAGCCTCGGGACTAGCGGGCCATATGAGCAGTTCTTC
16,.,TRBJ2-7,.,TRBV4-1,CASSQATGASSYEQYF,TGCGCCAGCAGCCAAGCTACCGGTGCCAGCTCCTACGAGCAGTACTTC
17,.,TRBJ2-5,TRBD1,TRBV18,CASSPGQGQGERETQYF,TGTGCCAGCTCACCCGGGCAGGGACAGGGTGAAAGAGAGACCCAGTACTTC
15,many,TRBJ2-7,.,TRBV19,CASSTPGTPPHEQYF,TGTGCCAGTAGTACCCCCGGGACTCCTCCTCACGAGCAGTACTTC
18,many,TRBJ2-5,.,TRBV14,CASRQPRFDPDFQETQYF,TGTGCCAGCAGACAACCCCGATTCGACCCAGACTTCCAAGAGACCCAGTACTTC
15,many,TRBJ1-4,.,TRBV25-1,CASRDTGSLGEKLFF,TGTGCCAGCAGAGATACCGGGTCCCTCGGGGAAAAACTGTTTTTT
16,many,TRBJ1-2,.,TRBV6-1,CASSSPARGPIYGYTF,TGTGCCAGCAGCTCCCCGGCGCGGGGGCCGATCTATGGCTACACCTTC
15,many,TRBJ2-7,TRBD2,TRBV2,CASSPSGGPSYEQYF,TGTGCCAGCAGTCCGAGCGGGGGACCCTCCTACGAGCAGTACTTC
14,many,TRBJ2-4,.,TRBV9,CASSAKTGRDIQYF,TGTGCCAGCAGCGCAAAGACAGGGAGGGACATTCAGTACTTC
15,many,TRBJ1-1,.,TRBV5-1,CASSLFGGSDTEAFF,TGCGCCAGCAGCTTGTTTGGGGGATCGGACACTGAAGCTTTCTTT
14,few,TRBJ2-4,.,TRBV20-1,CSAMEDTSKNIQYF,TGCAGTGCTATGGAGGACACCTCCAAAAACATTCAGTACTTC
16,many,TRBJ2-7,.,TRBV21-1,CASSPADGCGRNEQYF,TGTGCCAGCAGTCCGGCTGATGGATGCGGGAGGAACGAGCAGTACTTC
15,many,TRBJ1-1,TRBD1,TRBV5-1,CASSASNRGNTEAFF,TGCGCCAGCAGCGCCTCGAACAGGGGTAATACTGAAGCTTTCTTT
15,few,TRBJ1-5,TRBD1,TRBV11-2,CASSLTGESNQPQHF,TGTGCCAGCAGCTTAACAGGGGAGTCTAATCAGCCCCAGCATTTT
13,many,TRBJ1-5,.,TRBV29-1,CSVDVGLDQPQHF,TGCAGCGTTGATGTAGGGTTGGATCAGCCCCAGCATTTT
14,many,TRBJ2-2,.,TRBV6-1,CASSDYGGTGELFF,TGTGCCAGCAGTGATTACGGAGGCACCGGGGAGCTGTTTTTT
14,many,TRBJ2-2,TRBD1,TRBV24-1,CATSGTGGTGELFF,TGTGCCACCAGTGGGACAGGGGGCACCGGGGAGCTGTTTTTT
12,.,TRBJ1-1,.,TRBV3-1,CAGSLMNTEAFF,TGTGCCGGCAGCCTTATGAACACTGAAGCTTTCTTT
14,many,TRBJ1-1,TRBD1,TRBV20-1,CSARETGVATEAFF,TGCAGTGCTAGAGAGACAGGGGTCGCCACTGAAGCTTTCTTT